This record looks at one T cell receptor (beta chain) sequence and its context. This receptor's antigen is unknown. There are no base qualities to consult, and no much larger clone falls within one base. CDR1 and CDR2 (SQVTM, ANQGSEA) derive from the germline V gene. Relative to germline, V is missing 5 bases and J is missing 4 bases, with 11 bases of the junction outside any gene match. The CDR3, from cysteine to phenylalanine, totals 14 residues. CDR3 DNA only is kept here, 42 bases in frame from base 1. Donors were healthy HIV-negative adults with no recently reported acute infections or vaccinations. All donors were Caucasian adults living in Nashville, Tennessee, USA. CD4+ T cells were enriched through magnetic negative selection, after which naive cells were positively selected on CD45RA and the remaining negative fraction served as the memory subset. Blood was obtained by leukapheresis, after which PBMCs were separated by Ficoll-Histopaque density gradient centrifugation and cryopreserved in liquid nitrogen vapor phase. Purity and quantity of every magnetically sorted T cell population were checked by analytical flow cytometry. Genomic DNA was isolated from each sorted fraction and quantified by UV absorbance on a Nanodrop 2000c.

Using the deep immunoSEQ assay, TCR CDR3 regions were amplified from genomic DNA by multiplex PCR. Genomic DNA extracted from each cell subset was distributed evenly over all wells of several immunoSEQ 96-well plates, and each plate served as one replicate. Each replicate PCR for sorted subsets received 150 to 250 ng genomic DNA, equal to about 29,000 T cell genomes. Purified libraries were quantified with a Qubit 3.0 fluorometer, sized on a Bioanalyzer 2100, and re-quantified with the KAPA Library Quantification kit. Every immunoSEQ 96-well plate was sequenced on a dedicated single-read 150-cycle Illumina NextSeq 550 flow cell. The paper's processing steps were these. Because the immunoSEQ output held only junctional sequences and lacked quality scores, the filtering could not match the filtering applied to full-length reads. Sequences were annotated with PyIR, a Python wrapper for IgBLAST v1.9, using IMGT germline references to assign V/J genes and CDR3. Any read was removed if the V/J assignment was weak (E-value above 1e-6), the CDR3 was missing, or the read contained stop codons, out-of-frame junctions, or ambiguous translated residues. A V3J clonotype was defined by an identical inferred V gene, J gene, and CDR3 amino acid sequence. Percentage overlap between repertoires was computed as shared unique clonotypes divided by the size of the smaller repertoire. RTK rarefaction, the Chao1 estimator, and Recon v2.1 estimates of unobserved clonotypes were used to assess repertoire richness. Generation probabilities were computed with OLGA for all TCRbeta clonotypes obtained by the gDNA method from a handful of donors. TCRdb took over this immuneACCESS table, retaining in-frame rearrangements with V and J assigned. Such tables are incomplete; in checked studies, under half of the missing clones stem from an unresolved V gene, and the remainder is unexplained. The DNA was the basis for D and trimming; V, J and clone size are from that table. For this sample there are 2 million to 2.5 million clones; approximately 94% appear just once. The top ten hold around 0.13% of the sample.

The data are from a study of shared clonotypes between healthy human individuals (dated by TCRdb to 2018 to 2020). For the wider study: A couple of women and a few men aged 18 to 49 years were included in the cohort. To increase sequencing depth and limit assay-specific biases, different laboratories used diverse techniques to prepare libraries and sequence TCR repertoires. The study deeply sequenced blood TCR repertoires of about 5 healthy adults to estimate repertoire size and the extent of clonotype sharing between individuals. For each donor, CD4 naive and CD4 memory were each run on three plates, CD8 naive on two plates, and CD8 memory on one plate. Leukapheresis yielded between about 0.85 and 9.5 billion PBMCs per donor.

Overall results and qualifications from the work: Because the study included only a small number of donors, the genetic and exposure-history diversity represented was limited. Only blood was sampled, and tissue TCR repertoires likely differ from those in blood. Larger estimated clonotype richness was generally found for naive subsets than for memory subsets. Even with the large sequencing depth, rarefaction of the sorted-subset datasets indicated that sequencing was incomplete. Compared with non-shared clonotypes, the clonotypes found in all four sorted-subset donors had higher generation probabilities. Pairwise subsampling led to the expectation that sequencing depth would affect the degree of clonotype sharing among donors. Sharing across a handful of donors was observed for around 4.8% of naive CD4, 3% to 3.5% of naive CD8, about 2.5% of memory CD4, and approximately 0.41% of memory CD8 clonotypes.

This clonotype originated in a man aged 18 to 29 in good health. The sequenced material came from naive CD4+ T cells sorted from blood. Taken with the paper, the label for cell subset or site translates to: CD45RA+ positively selected. Recombination joined TRBV29-1 with TRBJ2-7; the central 7 bases match TRBD1. The bases read TGCAGCGTTATAGGGAGACAGGGCTTGTACGAGCAGTACTTC. Its amino acids are CSVIGRQGLYEQYF.